One sample yielded the 9 T cell receptor beta chains listed below, sequenced in a study of blood T cell repertoires in COVID-19. Sequenced by immunoSEQ multiplex PCR; TCRdb stores in-frame clones only, minus some. The data contain about 130,000 clones, roughly 84% of them singletons. Sequencing was carried out using peripheral blood. The receptors come from a woman aged 25-40 years who had recovered from COVID-19.

The chain employs TRBV10-3 and TRBJ2-7; 12 nucleotides line up with TRBD1. The CDR3 consists of 16 residues. Germline trimming cut 0 bases from V and 6 bases from J; bases unmatched to any gene: 6. CDR1 is ENHRY, CDR2 SYGVKD, per germline. The CDR3 bases are TGTGCCATCAGTGAGTCACGGGGACAGGGGGCTTTCGAGCAGTACTTC. This codes for CAISESRGQGAFEQYF.

This clone was seen once. The gene calls are TRBV2 and TRBJ1-2; D uncertain. Germline V gene sequence: CDR1 SNHLY, CDR2 FYNNEI. The CDR3 runs 15 residues. V gave up 6 bases and J gave up 6 bases, with 20 bases separating them. CDR3 amino acids: CASREEVNLLDGYTF. For the CDR3, the DNA is TGTGCCAGCAGGGAGGAGGTAAACCTGTTAGATGGCTACACCTTC.

In its sample, this clone was seen once. V usage is TRBV4-2 and J usage is TRBJ2-5; a weak D match, TRBD2 (6 bases). Germline loops: CDR1 LGHNA, CDR2 YNFKEQ. The CDR3 covers 15 residues. The V and J ends lost 0 bases and 3 bases respectively, with 11 bases between them. CDR3 amino acids: CASSQETSREETQYF. The DNA of the CDR3 is TGTGCCAGCAGCCAAGAAACTAGCCGGGAAGAGACCCAGTACTTC.

The chain uses TRBV12-3 or TRBV12-4 and TRBJ2-5; D possibly corresponds to TRBD1 (6 bases). There are 13 residues in the CDR3. Between the trimmed V and J ends, which lost 5 bases and 1 base, there was a span of 8 bases. As DNA, the CDR3 is TGTGCCAGCAGTAGGGGGACCCAAGAGACCCAGTACTTC. Amino acid sequence: CASSRGTQETQYF.

This clone has a count of ten or more. The gene calls are TRBV25-1 and TRBJ1-1; D is ambiguous. This CDR3 has 14 residues. The V end was cut by 6 bases, the J end by 6 bases, with 17 bases between. CDR1 is MGHDK and CDR2 is SYGVNS in the germline V gene. DNA for the CDR3: TGTGCCAGCAGATTGTCGGGCGGCGGGTCTGAAGCTTTCTTT. This sequence encodes CASRLSGGGSEAFF. The full variable domain, its missing parts supplied by reference TRBV25-1 and TRBJ1-1, is EADIYQTPRYLVIGTGKKITLECSQTMGHDKMYWYQQDPGMELHLIHYSYGVNSTEKGDLSSESTVSRIRTEHFPLTLESARPSHTSQYLCASRLSGGGSEAFFGQGTRLTVV.

CDR3 amino acids: CASSLLEVTDPYEQYF. CDR3 DNA sequence: TGTGCCAGCAGTTTGTTGGAGGTCACCGACCCCTACGAGCAGTACTTC. The chain couples TRBV28 to TRBJ2-7; tentatively, D is TRBD2 (5 bases). The CDR3 sequence is 16 residues long. Germline loops: CDR1 MDHEN, CDR2 SYDVKM. Trimming removed 3 bases from V and 2 bases from J, with 17 bases in between.

This sequence joins TRBV19 and TRBJ1-5, with TRBD1 matching over 7 bases. Trimming cost V 4 bases and J 7 bases; bases outside gene matches: 10. Germline CDR1 is LNHDA and CDR2 is SQIVND (reference sequence). The CDR3 contains 15 residues. Written as DNA, the CDR3 is TGTGCCAGTAGTACCCACGGACAGGTAGTACAGCCCCAGCATTTT. Its translation is CASSTHGQVVQPQHF.

This clone has only one observation. Here the CDR3 reads CASSLTGGNDGYTF. CDR3 bases: TGCGCCAGCAGCTTGACAGGGGGGAATGATGGCTACACCTTC. The J gene is TRBJ1-2, the V gene TRBV5-1, with 8 bases fitting TRBD1. This CDR3 region has 14 residues. CDR1 and CDR2 from the germline V gene are SGHRS and YFSETQ. J lost 6 bases, V lost 1 base, and 5 bases had no gene match. Full variable domain (remainder filled in from reference TRBV5-1 and TRBJ1-2): KAGVTQTPRYLIKTRGQQVTLSCSPISGHRSVSWYQQTPGQGLQFLFEYFSETQRNKGNFPGRFSGRQFSNSRSEMNVSTLELGDSALYLCASSLTGGNDGYTFGSGTRLTVV.

This rearrangement joins TRBV30 to TRBJ2-2; D may be TRBD1 (5 bases). V dropped 3 bases and J dropped 4 bases, with 9 bases sitting between them. Germline values: CDR1 GTSNPN, CDR2 SVGIG (reference sequence). CDR3 size: 13 residues. CDR3 loop: CAWRGRATGELFF. The CDR3 coding sequence is TGTGCCTGGAGAGGCAGGGCCACCGGGGAGCTGTTTTTT.